This TCR beta chain was sequenced in a study of metastatic and nonmetastatic thyroid tumors. Germline V gene data show CDR1 as KGHDR and CDR2 as SFDVKD. The CDR3 totals 12 residues. V gave up 9 bases and J gave up 5 bases, with 12 bases separating them. Using MiXCR, TCRdb reanalyzed the PCR reads. The data contain tens of thousands of clones, roughly 29% of them singletons. Each patient came to thyroid surgery without any prior treatment (of any kind). Input material: blood. This chain links TRBV24-1 with TRBJ2-5; either TRBD1 or TRBD2 may fit D (5 bases each). The TCR originated in a female donor with papillary thyroid cancer or a benign thyroid nodule (not recorded which). Some clones in this sample may be carry-over from other donors' samples. CDR3 DNA sequence: TGTGCCACCTGGGACCCTCGGGAGACCCAGTACTTC. Its translation: CATWDPRETQYF.